The present entry profiles one TCR beta chain with its context. Its specificity is not known. Sequencing targeted TCR beta in blood CD8+ and CD4+ T cells. Both CD4+ and CD8+ T cells were negatively isolated, and TEMRA cells underwent FACS enrichment. The CDR3 consists of 16 residues. CDR1 is SGHRS and CDR2 is YFSETQ in the germline V gene. The trim removed 0 bases at V and 2 bases at J, leaving 7 bases unmatched. cDNA came from about 0.46 to 1 ug RNA primed by random hexamers. Multiplex PCR with immunoSEQ amplified the TCR beta CDR3 across 54 Vbeta and 13 Jbeta. In TCRdb, the immunoSEQ multiplex PCR reads were re-called with MiXCR into one record per CDR3 protein. The sample yields approximately 100,000 distinct CDR3 sequences, about nine tenths seen once. The data were taken from a study of CD8 T cells in Susac syndrome. Study-level findings and limits: The study conceded that its TCR sequencing and HLA analysis involved relatively few individuals.

The material sequenced was CD4+ T cells from PBMCs. The chain is built from TRBV5-1 and TRBJ2-7; 8 bases are shared with TRBD1. The source of this sequence is a human donor in good health. The CDR3 loop is CASSLVGQAFTYEQYF. The DNA of the CDR3 is TGCGCCAGCAGCTTGGTGGGACAGGCCTTTACCTACGAGCAGTACTTC.